Shown below are 19 T cell receptor beta chains from a single sample sequenced in a study of T-cell memory formation after mild COVID-19. TCRdb reanalysed the 5' RACE reads using MiXCR and keeps one entry per CDR3 protein. The profile covers some 150,000 distinct CDR3 sequences, with 20% to 25% appearing a single time and around 22% taken by the ten largest. Sequenced input: PBMCs or a T cell subset sorted from them (not recorded which). The receptors derive from an adult woman who had mild COVID-19 (a few samples of this study predate the infection). Cell type and time point are not known.

This chain connects TRBV24-1 to TRBJ2-1; TRBD2 agrees at 14 bases. The germline gives CDR1 KGHDR, CDR2 SFDVKD. This CDR3 contains 14 residues. Trimming removed 4 bases from V and 15 bases from J; junction bases left unmatched: 7. DNA for the CDR3: TGTGCCACCAGTGAATACGGACTAGCGGGAGGTCTGTTCTTC. It is translated as CATSEYGLAGGLFF.

J is TRBJ2-1 and V is TRBV27; 7 nucleotides align to TRBD2. CDR1 MNHEY and CDR2 SMNVEV come from the germline V gene (reference sequence). With 7 bases clipped from V and 2 bases from J, the junction kept 8 bases outside the gene matches. CDR3 size: 15 residues. The CDR3 sequence is CASIRTGGPYNEQFF. DNA for the CDR3: TGTGCCAGCATCCGAACGGGGGGTCCCTACAATGAGCAGTTCTTC.

The chain uses TRBV2 and TRBJ2-7; D might be TRBD1 or TRBD2, each matching 6 bases. The CDR3 is made up of 14 amino acids. V gave up 6 bases and J gave up 3 bases, with 15 bases separating them. The germline V gene has CDR1 SNHLY and CDR2 FYNNEI. The chain's CDR3 is CASRRTGANYEQYF. Here the CDR3 DNA reads TGTGCCAGCAGGAGGACGGGGGCTAACTACGAGCAGTACTTC.

This clonotype showed up just a few times. The V call is TRBV12-3 or TRBV12-4, the J call TRBJ1-2; TRBD1 might be the D (5 bases). CDR3 length equals 12 residues. The ends were cut back, 7 bases at V and 6 bases at J, with 12 bases in the middle. The CDR3 here is CASTLGGDGYTF. Written as DNA, the CDR3 is TGTGCCAGCACTCTTGGGGGGGATGGCTACACCTTC.

This clonotype turned up a few times. The chain links TRBV7-9 to TRBJ2-7, with 12 bases lining up with TRBD1. V shed 4 bases and J 3 bases; nucleotides not matched to a gene: 13. Germline-derived CDR1 and CDR2 are SEHNR and FQNEAQ (reference sequence). The length of the CDR3 is 18 residues. The DNA of the CDR3 is TGTGCCAGCAGCTCCGGGACAGGGGGCGCGAGGATGGTCTACGAGCAGTACTTC. As protein: CASSSGTGGARMVYEQYF. Together with reference TRBV7-9 and TRBJ2-7, the CDR3 gives the full variable domain: DTGVSQNPRHKITKRGQNVTFRCDPISEHNRLYWYRQTLGQGPEFLTYFQNEAQLEKSRLLSDRFSAERPKGSFSTLEIQRTEQGDSAMYLCASSSGTGGARMVYEQYFGPGTRLTVT.

As for this clonotype: One junction end does not reproduce the germline sequence, and a read error may be involved. The CDR3 protein is CASRLVLTGTYYNSPLHF. CDR3 DNA: TGTGCCAGCAGATTAGTCCTAACAGGGACCTACTATAATTCACCCCTCCACTTT. V gene TRBV7-8 combines with J gene TRBJ1-6; a weak D match, TRBD1 (6 bases). This CDR3 comprises 18 residues. Looked up from germline, CDR1 is SGHVS and CDR2 is FQNEAQ.

The chain joins TRBV7-9 to TRBJ1-4, with D possibly being TRBD1 (6 bases). Germline V lookup: CDR1 SEHNR, CDR2 FQNEAQ (reference sequence). With 5 bases removed from V and 5 bases from J, the gap between germline ends came to 15 bases. This CDR3 has 15 residues. The CDR3 nucleotides read TGTGCCAGCAGCACCACACGGGACACCAATGAAAAACTGTTTTTT. Translated, it gives CASSTTRDTNEKLFF.

The chain combines TRBV27 with TRBJ2-7, with no clear D. CDR3 length: 15 amino acids. Germline-derived CDR1 and CDR2 are MNHEY and SMNVEV (reference sequence). Trimming shortened V by 2 bases and J by 4 bases, and 15 bases separated the two germline ends. This CDR3 reads CASSLVPQLRYEQYF. CDR3 in DNA: TGTGCCAGCAGTTTAGTGCCCCAGTTGAGATACGAGCAGTACTTC.

This clonotype was counted ten times or more. The chain carries TRBV4-3 and TRBJ1-6; weak D call: TRBD1 (5 bases). V was shortened by 0 bases and J by 9 bases, with 12 bases between the two germline ends. CDR1 LGHNA and CDR2 YSLEER come from the germline V gene. The CDR3 has 15 residues. The chain's CDR3 is CASSQDQRDSSPLHF. The CDR3 coding sequence is TGCGCCAGCAGCCAAGATCAAAGAGACAGTTCACCCCTCCACTTT.

The chain combines TRBV11-1 with TRBJ1-1, with D perhaps TRBD1 (6 bases). Germline V gives CDR1 SGHAT, CDR2 FQDESV (reference sequence). This CDR3 has 15 residues. V gave up 2 bases and J gave up 2 bases, with 12 bases separating them. This CDR3 is CASSLSRGPNTEAFF. In DNA form, the CDR3 reads TGTGCCAGCAGCTTATCCCGGGGGCCCAACACTGAAGCTTTCTTT. The whole variable domain, filled in from reference TRBV11-1 and TRBJ1-1, reads EAEVAQSPRYKITEKSQAVAFWCDPISGHATLYWYRQILGQGPELLVQFQDESVVDDSQLPKDRFSAERLKGVDSTLKIQPAELGDSAMYLCASSLSRGPNTEAFFGQGTRLTVV.

This clonotype occurred a few times. The gene calls are TRBV14 and TRBJ2-7; D perhaps matches TRBD2 (6 bases). The CDR3 runs 13 residues. With 5 bases removed from V and 5 bases from J, the gap between germline ends came to 13 bases. From germline, CDR1 is SGHDN and CDR2 FVKESK. This CDR3 is CASSYRLVHEQYF. Written as DNA, the CDR3 is TGTGCCAGCAGCTACCGACTAGTCCACGAGCAGTACTTC. The full variable domain, rest sourced from reference TRBV14 and TRBJ2-7, is EAGVTQFPSHSVIEKGQTVTLRCDPISGHDNLYWYRRVMGKEIKFLLHFVKESKQDESGMPNNRFLAERTGGTYSTLKVQPAELEDSGVYFCASSYRLVHEQYFGPGTRLTVT.

The CDR3 DNA reads as TGTGCCAGCAGCTCACAGGGAGACCCTAACTATGGCTACACCTTC. It codes for CASSSQGDPNYGYTF. The rearrangement joins TRBV7-9 to TRBJ1-2, with a weak D call TRBD1 (6 bases). Germline CDR1 SEHNR, CDR2 FQNEAQ (reference sequence). This CDR3 has 15 amino acids. Trimming stripped 4 bases from V and 0 bases from J, with 12 bases between.

CDR3 sequence: CASSQAPPDTQYF. In nucleotides, the CDR3 is TGCGCCAGCAGCCAAGCTCCGCCAGATACGCAGTATTTT. The chain carries TRBV4-1 and TRBJ2-3, with D hard to call. In germline, CDR1 is MGHRA, CDR2 YSYEKL. The germline V and J ends were trimmed by 1 base and 4 bases, with 6 bases remaining between them. CDR3 length: 13 residues.

The V call is TRBV12-3 or TRBV12-4, the J call TRBJ2-1; D possibly corresponds to TRBD2 (6 bases). Trimming took off 7 bases at V and 3 bases at J, with 16 bases between the two ends. This CDR3 spans 15 amino acids. The CDR3 loop is CASTPAQDYYNEQFF. The CDR3 DNA reads as TGTGCCAGCACGCCCGCTCAGGACTACTACAATGAGCAGTTCTTC.

This chain links TRBV7-9 with TRBJ1-1; D gene unclear. The CDR3 totals 11 residues. Looked up from germline, CDR1 is SEHNR and CDR2 is FQNEAQ (reference sequence). Trimming stripped 5 bases from V and 11 bases from J, with 12 bases between. The CDR3 protein is CASSIGTWAFF. The CDR3 nucleotides read TGTGCCAGCAGCATAGGCACGTGGGCTTTCTTT.

This chain links TRBV15 with TRBJ2-7; D ambiguous. V shed 0 bases and J shed 5 bases, with 11 bases lying between them. CDR1 LNHNV and CDR2 YYDKDF come from the germline V gene (reference sequence). The CDR3 loop spans 14 amino acids. The CDR3 protein is CATSREASWDEQYF. The CDR3 nucleotides are TGTGCCACCAGCAGAGAGGCCTCGTGGGACGAGCAGTACTTC.

The rearrangement links TRBV12-3 or TRBV12-4 to TRBJ1-2; D is unresolved. The ends were cut back, 5 bases at V and 13 bases at J, with 11 bases in the middle. The CDR3 runs 10 residues. CDR3 DNA: TGTGCCAGCAGTACCTCTCCAGGCACCTTC. Translated, it gives CASSTSPGTF.

The V gene is TRBV24-1, the J gene TRBJ2-6; D gene uncertain. V gave up 10 bases and J gave up 0 bases, with 15 bases separating them. Germline V gene data show CDR1 as KGHDR and CDR2 as SFDVKD. This CDR3 region has 16 residues. The CDR3 spells CATSSVISSGANVLTF. The CDR3 DNA follows: TGTGCCACTTCCTCAGTGATTTCCTCTGGGGCCAACGTCCTGACTTTC.

The table lists this clonotype with many counts. This sequence joins TRBV4-1 and TRBJ2-7, with TRBD1 identical over 11 bases. The junction had 5 bases not matched to a gene; V was cut back by 2 bases and J by 2 bases. The V gene's germline CDR1 is MGHRA and CDR2 YSYEKL. CDR3 length: 16 residues. The CDR3 protein is CASSQPGTGGAYEQYF. CDR3 in DNA: TGCGCCAGCAGCCAACCAGGGACAGGGGGAGCCTACGAGCAGTACTTC.